The entry that follows covers one T cell receptor (beta chain) sequence. Antigen: not known. Those who donated were healthy bone marrow donors. Primers included in the PCR were 60 Vbeta and 13 Jbeta primers. Authors' methods: Counted up in a later analysis, unique TCR beta chains came to 65 million to 100 million, with 9.5 million to 13 million shared. Clones were read by immunoSEQ multiplex PCR, and TCRdb kept only the in-frame ones, dropping some. The V and J calls and clone size were taken over from that table, and D and trimming were inferred from the DNA. The sample has 89,000 or so clones, around 75% seen once. This sample was taken from a study of cytomegalovirus exposure and HLA in healthy donors. Study conclusions and caveats: Researchers reported from a later analysis that most CMV-associated TCR beta chains appeared HLA-restricted. Later analysis revealed greater clonal expansion in HLA-associated TCR beta chains than in equally common others.

The germline CDR1 and CDR2 sequences are SGDLS and YYNGEE. V dropped 0 bases and J dropped 2 bases, with 6 bases sitting between them. The CDR3 is 14 residues long. The sequenced sample was PBMCs. This TCR was recovered from a man aged 18 to 30 in good health and CMV-seropositive. The gene calls are TRBV9 and TRBJ1-5; the D gene is possibly TRBD1 (6 bases). Here the CDR3 reads CASSVEGGNQPQHF. The CDR3 DNA follows: TGTGCCAGCAGCGTAGAGGGGGGCAATCAGCCCCAGCATTTT.